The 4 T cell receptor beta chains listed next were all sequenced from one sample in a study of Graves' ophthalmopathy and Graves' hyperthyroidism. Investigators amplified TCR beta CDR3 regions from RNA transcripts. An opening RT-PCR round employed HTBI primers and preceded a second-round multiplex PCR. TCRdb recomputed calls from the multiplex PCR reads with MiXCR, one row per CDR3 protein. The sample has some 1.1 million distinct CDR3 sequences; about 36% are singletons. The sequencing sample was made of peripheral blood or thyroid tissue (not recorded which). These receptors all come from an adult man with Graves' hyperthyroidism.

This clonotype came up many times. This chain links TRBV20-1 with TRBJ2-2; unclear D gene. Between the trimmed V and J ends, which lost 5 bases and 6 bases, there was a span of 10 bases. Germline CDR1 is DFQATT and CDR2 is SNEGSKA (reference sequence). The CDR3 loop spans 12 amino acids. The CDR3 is CSASSYSGELFF. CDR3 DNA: TGCAGTGCTTCATCGTACTCCGGGGAGCTGTTTTTT.

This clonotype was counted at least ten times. The CDR3 region is CASSVGGPRGHEQYF. The CDR3 DNA reads TGTGCCAGCAGCGTAGGGGGGCCGAGGGGACACGAGCAGTACTTC. The chain joins TRBV9 to TRBJ2-7, with D perhaps matching TRBD1 (6 bases). CDR1 is SGDLS and CDR2 is YYNGEE in the germline V gene. This CDR3 has 15 residues. Trimming pared 0 bases from V and 5 bases from J, leaving 15 bases between.

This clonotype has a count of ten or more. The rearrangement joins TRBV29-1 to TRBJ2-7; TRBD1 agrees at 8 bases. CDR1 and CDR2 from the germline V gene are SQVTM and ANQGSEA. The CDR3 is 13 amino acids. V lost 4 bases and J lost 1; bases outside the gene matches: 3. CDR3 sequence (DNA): TGCAGCGTTGTACGGACAGGGTCCTACGAGCAGTACTTC. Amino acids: CSVVRTGSYEQYF.

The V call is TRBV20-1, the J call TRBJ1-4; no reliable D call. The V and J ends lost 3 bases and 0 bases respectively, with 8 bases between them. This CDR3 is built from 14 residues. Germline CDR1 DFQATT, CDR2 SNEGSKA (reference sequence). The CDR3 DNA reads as TGCAGTGCTAGGCACTTTACAACTAATGAAAAACTGTTTTTT. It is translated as CSARHFTTNEKLFF.